This T cell receptor beta chain was identified during a study of cytomegalovirus exposure and HLA in healthy donors. As for the study in general: Of around 400 genotyped donors, 75% to 90% grouped in the Caucasian-associated ancestry cluster.

In its sample, this clone was seen a few times. Antigen: not known. Germline V gene lookup returns CDR1 SNHLY and CDR2 FYNNEI. CDR3 length: 12 amino acids. A multiplex PCR was run with 60 Vbeta primers and 13 Jbeta primers. Libraries were prepared by immunoSEQ multiplex PCR; TCRdb keeps only in-frame clonotypes and omits some of them. The sample gives 150,000 or so clones, roughly 74% of which show up once; 10% to 12% is in the top ten. Healthy people donating bone marrow made up the donors. General study results and limits: Per a later analysis, HLA-associated TCR beta chains showed more clonal expansion than other, equally common TCR beta chains. Indistinguishable V segments, including TRBV6-2 and TRBV6-3, were excluded.

Material for sequencing was PBMCs. V and J are TRBV2 and TRBJ2-5; D unresolved. The J call is in doubt because the DNA end fits TRBJ2-7 better. This TCR was sampled from a man younger than 35 in good health and CMV-seropositive. CDR3 sequence reads: CALLCPAYEQYF. CDR3 nucleotide sequence: TGTGCCCTCCTCTGCCCCGCCTACGAGCAGTACTTC.